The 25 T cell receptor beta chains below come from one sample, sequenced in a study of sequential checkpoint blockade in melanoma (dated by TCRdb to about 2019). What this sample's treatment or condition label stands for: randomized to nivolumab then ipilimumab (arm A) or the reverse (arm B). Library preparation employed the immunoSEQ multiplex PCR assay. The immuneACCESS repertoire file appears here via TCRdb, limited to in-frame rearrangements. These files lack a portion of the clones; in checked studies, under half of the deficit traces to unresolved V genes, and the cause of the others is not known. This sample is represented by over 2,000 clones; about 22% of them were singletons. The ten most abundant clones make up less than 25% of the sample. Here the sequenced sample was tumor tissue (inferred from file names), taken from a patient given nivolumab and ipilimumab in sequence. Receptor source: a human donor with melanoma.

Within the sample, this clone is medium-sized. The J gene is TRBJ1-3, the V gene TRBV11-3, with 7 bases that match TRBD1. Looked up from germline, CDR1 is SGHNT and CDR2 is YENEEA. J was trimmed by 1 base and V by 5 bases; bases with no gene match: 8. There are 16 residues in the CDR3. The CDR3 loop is CASSEYRGASGNTIYF. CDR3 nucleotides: TGTGCCAGCAGCGAGTACAGGGGAGCTTCTGGAAACACCATATATTTT.

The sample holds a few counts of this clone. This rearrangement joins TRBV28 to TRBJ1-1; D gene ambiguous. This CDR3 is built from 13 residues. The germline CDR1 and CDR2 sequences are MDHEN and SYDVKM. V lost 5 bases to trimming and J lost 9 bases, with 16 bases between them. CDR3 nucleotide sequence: TGTGCCAGCAGTCTCAACAGTAATACAAAAGCTTTCTTT. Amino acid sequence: CASSLNSNTKAFF.

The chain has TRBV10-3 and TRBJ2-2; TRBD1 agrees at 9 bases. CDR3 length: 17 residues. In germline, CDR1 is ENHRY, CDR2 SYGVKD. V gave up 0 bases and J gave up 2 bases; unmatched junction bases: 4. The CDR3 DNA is TGTGCCATCAGTGAGTCCACAGGGGGCGTCAACACCGGGGAGCTGTTTTTT. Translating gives CAISESTGGVNTGELFF.

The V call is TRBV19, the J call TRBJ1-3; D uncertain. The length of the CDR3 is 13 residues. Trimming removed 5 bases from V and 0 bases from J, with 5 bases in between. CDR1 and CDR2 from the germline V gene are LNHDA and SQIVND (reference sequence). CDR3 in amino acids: CASSLPSGNTIYF. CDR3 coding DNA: TGTGCCAGTAGTCTCCCCTCTGGAAACACCATATATTTT.

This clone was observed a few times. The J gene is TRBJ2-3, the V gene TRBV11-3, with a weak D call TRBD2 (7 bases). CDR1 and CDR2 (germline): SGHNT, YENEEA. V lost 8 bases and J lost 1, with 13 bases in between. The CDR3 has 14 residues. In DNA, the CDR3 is TGTGCCAGCCTCCCGGGGGGCGGCACAGATACGCAGTATTTT. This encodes CASLPGGGTDTQYF.

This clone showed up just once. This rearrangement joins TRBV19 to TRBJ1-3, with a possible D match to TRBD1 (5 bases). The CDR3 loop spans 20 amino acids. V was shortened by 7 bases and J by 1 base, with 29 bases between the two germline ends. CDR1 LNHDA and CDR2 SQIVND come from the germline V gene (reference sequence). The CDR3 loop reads CASTDTSLRADRRSGNTIYF. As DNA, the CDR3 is TGTGCCAGTACCGATACCTCACTCAGGGCAGATCGGAGGTCTGGAAACACCATATATTTT.

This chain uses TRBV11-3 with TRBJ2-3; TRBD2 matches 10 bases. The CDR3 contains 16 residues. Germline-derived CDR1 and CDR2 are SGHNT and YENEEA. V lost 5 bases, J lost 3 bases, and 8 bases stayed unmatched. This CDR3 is CASSPGGSGGTDTQYF. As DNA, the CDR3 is TGTGCCAGCAGCCCTGGGGGTAGCGGGGGGACAGATACGCAGTATTTT.

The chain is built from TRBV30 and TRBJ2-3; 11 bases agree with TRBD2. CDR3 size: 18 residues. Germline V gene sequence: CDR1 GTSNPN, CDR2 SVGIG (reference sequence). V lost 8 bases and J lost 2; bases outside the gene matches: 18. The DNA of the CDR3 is TGTGCCAGAACAGGGGAGTTTGGGACTAGCGGTAACACAGATACGCAGTATTTT. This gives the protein CARTGEFGTSGNTDTQYF.

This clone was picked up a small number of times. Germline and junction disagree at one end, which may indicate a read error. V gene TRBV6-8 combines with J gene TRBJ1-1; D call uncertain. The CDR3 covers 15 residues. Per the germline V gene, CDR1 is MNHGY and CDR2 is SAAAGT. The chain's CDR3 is CAISVIGPSGTEAFF. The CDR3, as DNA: TGTGCCATCAGTGTCATCGGCCCCTCGGGCACTGAAGCTTTCTTT.

Written as DNA, the CDR3 is TGCGCCAGCAGGATGACAGGGAACACTGAAGCTTTCTTT. It is translated as CASRMTGNTEAFF. V and J are TRBV10-2 and TRBJ1-1, with D possibly TRBD1 on 6 matching bases. Germline V gene data show CDR1 as WSHSY and CDR2 as SAAADI. Trimming shortened V by 6 bases and J by 1 base, and 9 bases separated the two germline ends. The CDR3 runs 13 residues.

The CDR3 bases are TGTGCCAGTAGTCCTGAAGCGATGAACACTGAAGCTTTCTTT. Translated, it gives CASSPEAMNTEAFF. This sequence joins TRBV19 and TRBJ1-1; no clear D. Trimming pared 5 bases from V and 0 bases from J, leaving 10 bases between. The CDR3 is 14 residues long. Germline CDR1 and CDR2: LNHDA and SQIVND (reference sequence). Together with reference TRBV19 and TRBJ1-1, the CDR3 gives the full variable domain: DGGITQSPKYLFRKEGQNVTLSCEQNLNHDAMYWYRQDPGQGLRLIYYSQIVNDFQKGDIAEGYSVSREKKESFPLTVTSAQKNPTAFYLCASSPEAMNTEAFFGQGTRLTVV.

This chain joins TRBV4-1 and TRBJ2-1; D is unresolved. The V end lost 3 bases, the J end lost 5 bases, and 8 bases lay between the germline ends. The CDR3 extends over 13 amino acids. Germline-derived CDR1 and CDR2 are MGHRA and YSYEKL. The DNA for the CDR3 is TGCGCCAGCAGCCACTCATTGGACAATGAGCAGTTCTTC. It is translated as CASSHSLDNEQFF.

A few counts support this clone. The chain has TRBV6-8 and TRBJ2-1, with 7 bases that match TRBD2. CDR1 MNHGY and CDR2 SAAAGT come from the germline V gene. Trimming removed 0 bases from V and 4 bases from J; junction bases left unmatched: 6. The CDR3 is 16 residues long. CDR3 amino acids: CASSYSRLAAYNEQFF. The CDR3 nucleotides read TGTGCCAGCAGTTACTCCCGGCTAGCGGCTTACAATGAGCAGTTCTTC.

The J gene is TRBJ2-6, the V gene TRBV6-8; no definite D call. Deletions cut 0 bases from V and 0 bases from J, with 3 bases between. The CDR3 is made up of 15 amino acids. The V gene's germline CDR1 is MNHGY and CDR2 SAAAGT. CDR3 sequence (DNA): TGTGCCAGCAGTTACTCCGGCTCTGGGGCCAACGTCCTGACTTTC. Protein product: CASSYSGSGANVLTF.

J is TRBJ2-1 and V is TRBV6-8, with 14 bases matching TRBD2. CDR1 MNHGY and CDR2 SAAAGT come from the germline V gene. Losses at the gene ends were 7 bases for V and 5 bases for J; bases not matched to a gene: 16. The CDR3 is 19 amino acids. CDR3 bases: TGTGCCAGCATCCCTCGCGAGGGACTAGCGGGAGCCATCCACAATGAGCAGTTCTTC. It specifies CASIPREGLAGAIHNEQFF.

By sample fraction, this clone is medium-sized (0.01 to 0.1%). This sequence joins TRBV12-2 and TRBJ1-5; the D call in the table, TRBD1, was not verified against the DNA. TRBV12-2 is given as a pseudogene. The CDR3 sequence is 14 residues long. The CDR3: CASRLGGCNQPQHF. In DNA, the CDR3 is TGTGCAAGTCGCTTAGGGGGCTGCAATCAGCCCCAGCATTTT.

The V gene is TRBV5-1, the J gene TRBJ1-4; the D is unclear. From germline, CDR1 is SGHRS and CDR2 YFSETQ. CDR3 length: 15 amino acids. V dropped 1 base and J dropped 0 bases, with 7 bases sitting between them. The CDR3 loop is CASSLQAATNEKLFF. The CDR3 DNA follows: TGCGCCAGCAGCTTGCAGGCAGCAACTAATGAAAAACTGTTTTTT. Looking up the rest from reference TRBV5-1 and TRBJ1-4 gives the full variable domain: KAGVTQTPRYLIKTRGQQVTLSCSPISGHRSVSWYQQTPGQGLQFLFEYFSETQRNKGNFPGRFSGRQFSNSRSEMNVSTLELGDSALYLCASSLQAATNEKLFFGSGTQLSVL.

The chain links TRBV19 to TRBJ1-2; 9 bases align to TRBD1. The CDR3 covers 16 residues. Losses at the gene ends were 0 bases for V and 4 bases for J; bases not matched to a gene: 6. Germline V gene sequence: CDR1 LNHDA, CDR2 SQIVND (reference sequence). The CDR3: CASSIDLQTGGYGYTF. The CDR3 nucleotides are TGTGCCAGTAGTATAGATCTGCAGACAGGGGGCTATGGCTACACCTTC.

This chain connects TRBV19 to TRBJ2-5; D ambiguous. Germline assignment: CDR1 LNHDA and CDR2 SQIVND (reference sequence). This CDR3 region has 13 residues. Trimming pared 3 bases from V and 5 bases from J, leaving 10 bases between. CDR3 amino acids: CASSMERRETQYF. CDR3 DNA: TGTGCCAGTAGTATGGAGAGGCGGGAGACCCAGTACTTC.

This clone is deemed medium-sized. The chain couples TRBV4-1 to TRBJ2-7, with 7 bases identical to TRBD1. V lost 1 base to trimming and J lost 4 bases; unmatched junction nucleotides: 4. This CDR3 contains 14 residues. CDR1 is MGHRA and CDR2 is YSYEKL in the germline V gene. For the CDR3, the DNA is TGCGCCAGCAGCCAAGTGACAGGGAGTTACGAGCAGTACTTC. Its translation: CASSQVTGSYEQYF.

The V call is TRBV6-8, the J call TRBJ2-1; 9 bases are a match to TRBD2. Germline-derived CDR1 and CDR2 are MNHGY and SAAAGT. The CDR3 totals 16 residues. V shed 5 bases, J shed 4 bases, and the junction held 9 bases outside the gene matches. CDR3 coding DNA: TGTGCCAGCAGTCTGACTGGTAGCGGGGGTTACAATGAGCAGTTCTTC. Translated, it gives CASSLTGSGGYNEQFF.

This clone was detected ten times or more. CDR3 in amino acids: CASSLNGAAWYNEQFF. The CDR3 coding sequence is TGTGCCAGCAGCTTAAACGGAGCCGCGTGGTACAATGAGCAGTTCTTC. This chain joins TRBV11-3 and TRBJ2-1, with unresolved D. The CDR3 is 16 residues long. Germline V gene sequence: CDR1 SGHNT, CDR2 YENEEA. The V end was cut by 2 bases, the J end by 4 bases, with 15 bases between.

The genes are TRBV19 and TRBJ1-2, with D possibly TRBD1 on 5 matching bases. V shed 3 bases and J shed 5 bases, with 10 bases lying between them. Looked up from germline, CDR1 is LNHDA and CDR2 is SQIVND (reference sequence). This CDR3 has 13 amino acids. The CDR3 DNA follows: TGTGCCAGTAGTATGGGCCAGGGTTATGGCTACACCTTC. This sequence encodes CASSMGQGYGYTF.

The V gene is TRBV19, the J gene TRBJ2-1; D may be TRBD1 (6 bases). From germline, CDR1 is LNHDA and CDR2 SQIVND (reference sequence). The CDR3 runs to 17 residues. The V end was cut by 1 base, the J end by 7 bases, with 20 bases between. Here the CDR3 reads CASSIGRGTLNRNEQFF. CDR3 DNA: TGTGCCAGTAGTATAGGCAGGGGAACCCTAAATCGAAATGAGCAGTTCTTC.

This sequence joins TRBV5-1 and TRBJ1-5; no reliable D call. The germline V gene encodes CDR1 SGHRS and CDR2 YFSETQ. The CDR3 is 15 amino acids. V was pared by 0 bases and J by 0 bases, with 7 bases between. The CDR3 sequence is CASSLDGYSNQPQHF. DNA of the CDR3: TGCGCCAGCAGCTTGGATGGCTATAGCAATCAGCCCCAGCATTTT. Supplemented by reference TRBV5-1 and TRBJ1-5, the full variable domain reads KAGVTQTPRYLIKTRGQQVTLSCSPISGHRSVSWYQQTPGQGLQFLFEYFSETQRNKGNFPGRFSGRQFSNSRSEMNVSTLELGDSALYLCASSLDGYSNQPQHFGDGTRLSIL.